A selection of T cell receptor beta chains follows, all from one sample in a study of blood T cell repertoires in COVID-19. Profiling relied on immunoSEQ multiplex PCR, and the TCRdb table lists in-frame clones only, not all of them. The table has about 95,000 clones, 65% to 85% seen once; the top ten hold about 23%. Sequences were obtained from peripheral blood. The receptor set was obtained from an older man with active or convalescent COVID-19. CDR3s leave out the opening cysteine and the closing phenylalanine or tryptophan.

CDR3: ASRGYQGDTEAF
V: TRBV5-1
J: TRBJ1-1

CDR3: ASSVDLTGGQPQH
V: TRBV9
J: TRBJ1-5

CDR3: ASSLGTSSQETQY
V: TRBV11-3
J: TRBJ2-5

CDR3: ASSQDYQGAFGELF
V: TRBV4-3
J: TRBJ2-2

CDR3: ASSRDRGETQY
V: TRBV5-6
J: TRBJ2-5

CDR3: ANLAGSSYNEQF
V: TRBV21-1
J: TRBJ2-1

CDR3: ASSLGSGVGNTEAF
V: TRBV11-3
J: TRBJ1-1

CDR3: ASSYPGVVGNEQF
V: TRBV6-5
J: TRBJ2-1

CDR3: ATSPPPGDANTGELF
V: TRBV15
J: TRBJ2-2

CDR3: ASSAKGGSSQPQH
V: TRBV5-1
J: TRBJ1-5

CDR3: SVEVGGAQF
V: TRBV29-1
J: TRBJ2-1

CDR3: ASSLGGRGQPQH
V: TRBV28
J: TRBJ1-5

CDR3: ASSYSSGGNEQF
V: TRBV6-5
J: TRBJ2-1

CDR3: ASSEIGVGTDTQY
V: TRBV6-1
J: TRBJ2-3

CDR3: ASSATGQGIETQY
V: TRBV5-4
J: TRBJ2-5

CDR3: SNGDRDTQY
V: TRBV29-1
J: TRBJ2-3

CDR3: ASSLGPAENYEQY
V: TRBV5-1
J: TRBJ2-7

CDR3: ASSPLDQPQH
V: TRBV7-9
J: TRBJ1-5

CDR3: SVEQGRGQPQH
V: TRBV29-1
J: TRBJ1-5

CDR3: ASKPGGDNTGELF
V: TRBV5-1
J: TRBJ2-2